These 27 T cell receptor beta chains were sequenced from one sample in a study of T-cell reconstitution after alpha-beta-depleted transplantation in children. Unique molecular identifiers featured in how the TCRbeta library was prepared. TCRdb reprocessed the PCR reads via MiXCR and lists one record per CDR3 protein. Of about 580,000 distinct CDR3 sequences listed, 23% are singletons. The sequencing here drew on PBMCs, mostly from graft donor cells, taken 360 days after TCRalphabeta/CD19-depleted stem cell transplant. These receptors were collected from a boy under two years old who had a stem cell transplant for acute myeloid leukemia, so the T cells may come from the graft donor.

At least ten counts were recorded for this clonotype. The rearrangement uses TRBV12-3 or TRBV12-4 and TRBJ1-1; no firm D call. The CDR3 is 13 amino acids. The V end lost 5 bases, the J end lost 2 bases, and 9 bases lay between the germline ends. The CDR3 DNA reads TGTGCCAGCAGTCCGCAGAGAAACACTGAAGCTTTCTTT. Its translation is CASSPQRNTEAFF.

This clonotype was found many times. The chain has TRBV29-1 and TRBJ1-1, with unresolved D. Trimming shortened V by 7 bases and J by 5 bases, and 14 bases separated the two germline ends. The germline gives CDR1 SQVTM, CDR2 ANQGSEA. The CDR3 contains 12 residues. The CDR3 nucleotides read TGCAGCGCAACGGACGGGGAAACTGAAGCTTTCTTT. Translated: CSATDGETEAFF.

This clonotype was seen ten or more times. The chain joins TRBV5-5 to TRBJ2-3; 8 bases align to TRBD2. The CDR3 loop spans 15 amino acids. V shed 6 bases and J 0 bases; nucleotides not matched to a gene: 6. CDR1 is SGHKS, CDR2 YYEKEE, per germline (reference sequence). The CDR3 sequence: CASTLSGVSTDTQYF. Written as DNA, the CDR3 is TGTGCCAGCACCCTTAGCGGGGTTAGCACAGATACGCAGTATTTT.

This clonotype showed up many times. The rearrangement joins TRBV13 to TRBJ2-1; D not resolved. Germline V gene lookup returns CDR1 PRHDT and CDR2 FYEKMQ (reference sequence). The V end was cut by 6 bases, the J end by 2 bases, with 8 bases between. CDR3 length: 13 amino acids. Here the CDR3 DNA reads TGTGCCAGCAGTCCCCGGACCTACAATGAGCAGTTCTTC. Amino acid sequence: CASSPRTYNEQFF.

This clonotype has more than one count but fewer than ten. V gene TRBV20-1 combines with J gene TRBJ2-2, with D tentatively TRBD2 (6 bases). CDR1 and CDR2 from the germline V gene are DFQATT and SNEGSKA (reference sequence). The CDR3 runs to 14 residues. The V and J ends lost 1 base and 7 bases respectively, with 13 bases between them. Written as DNA, the CDR3 is TGCAGTGCTAGAGCGGTGTTGGGGGGCGGGGAGCTGTTTTTT. The encoded protein is CSARAVLGGGELFF.

The chain uses TRBV7-3 and TRBJ2-1; 8 bases line up with TRBD1. CDR1 is SGHTA, CDR2 FQGTGA, per germline. The CDR3 runs 15 residues. The V gene end was trimmed by 2 bases and the J gene end by 4 bases; junction bases not matched to a gene: 4. This CDR3 is CASSLGTGRYNEQFF. The CDR3 DNA reads TGTGCCAGCAGCTTAGGGACAGGAAGATACAATGAGCAGTTCTTC.

The chain carries TRBV28 and TRBJ2-3; the match to TRBD1 covers 7 bases. V trimming: 7 bases; J trimming: 2 bases; junction bases outside the gene matches: 12. Germline V gives CDR1 MDHEN, CDR2 SYDVKM. This CDR3 contains 16 residues. The CDR3, as DNA: TGTGCCAGCACTAACAGGGGACCCACCCTCACAGATACGCAGTATTTT. Protein: CASTNRGPTLTDTQYF.

This clonotype has a handful of counts. This chain joins TRBV20-1 and TRBJ2-4, with TRBD1 matching over 7 bases. Germline CDR1 and CDR2: DFQATT and SNEGSKA (reference sequence). The CDR3 loop spans 14 amino acids. V lost 5 bases and J lost 2; bases outside the gene matches: 6. In DNA form, the CDR3 reads TGCAGTGCTCGGGACAGCCCAACCAAAAACATTCAGTACTTC. This encodes CSARDSPTKNIQYF.

This clonotype was detected a few times. This sequence joins TRBV15 and TRBJ2-1, with D possibly called TRBD1 or TRBD2 (5 bases each). The CDR3 has 13 residues. From germline, CDR1 is LNHNV and CDR2 YYDKDF (reference sequence). The germline V and J ends were trimmed by 1 base and 9 bases, with 10 bases remaining between them. CDR3 sequence: CATSRGGSGEQFF. CDR3 bases: TGTGCCACCAGCAGAGGGGGGTCGGGTGAGCAGTTCTTC.

The V gene is TRBV6-1, the J gene TRBJ2-1, with D maybe TRBD2 (6 bases). CDR1 MNHNS and CDR2 SASEGT come from the germline V gene. The CDR3 length is 14 residues. The ends were cut back, 5 bases at V and 7 bases at J, with 15 bases in the middle. Here the CDR3 DNA reads TGTGCCAGCAGTCCCGACGGTCGGGGGAATGAGCAGTTCTTC. It translates to CASSPDGRGNEQFF.

Only one count was recorded for this clonotype. The CDR3 here is CASSIVTPNQPQHF. The CDR3, as DNA: TGTGCCAGCAGTATCGTTACCCCTAATCAGCCCCAGCATTTT. The rearrangement uses TRBV28 and TRBJ1-5; no clear D. The germline V gene has CDR1 MDHEN and CDR2 SYDVKM. This CDR3 spans 14 amino acids. The V and J ends lost 5 bases and 4 bases respectively, with 12 bases between them.

This clonotype was seen repeatedly, ten times or more. The rearrangement joins TRBV20-1 to TRBJ1-5; 10 bases map to TRBD1. This CDR3 has 14 amino acids. The germline gives CDR1 DFQATT, CDR2 SNEGSKA (reference sequence). J was trimmed by 6 bases and V by 6 bases; bases with no gene match: 8. CDR3 DNA: TGCAGTGCAGGGACAGGGGATGTCAGTCAGCCCCAGCATTTT. Amino acid sequence: CSAGTGDVSQPQHF.

The table lists this clonotype with many counts. This rearrangement joins TRBV5-1 to TRBJ2-2, with D unclear. V lost 1 base and J lost 2, with 15 bases in between. The CDR3 sequence is 17 residues long. Germline V gene sequence: CDR1 SGHRS, CDR2 YFSETQ. The CDR3 reads CASSLNLASQNTGELFF. CDR3 nucleotides: TGCGCCAGCAGCTTGAATTTGGCCTCCCAAAACACCGGGGAGCTGTTTTTT.

This clonotype was counted many times. The chain has TRBV19 and TRBJ2-4; 7 bases agree with TRBD1. V was clipped by 5 bases and J by 8 bases; unmatched bases: 9. From germline, CDR1 is LNHDA and CDR2 SQIVND (reference sequence). The CDR3 consists of 14 residues. CDR3 coding DNA: TGTGCCAGTAGTCTTCGACAGGGTCGTGACATTCAGTACTTC. Its translation is CASSLRQGRDIQYF.

This clonotype was recorded at least ten times. V usage is TRBV7-2 and J usage is TRBJ2-3, with 9 bases matching TRBD2. Germline assignment: CDR1 SGHTA and CDR2 FQGNSA. This CDR3 comprises 15 residues. The junction had 4 bases not matched to a gene; V was cut back by 5 bases and J by 1 base. CDR3 nucleotides: TGTGCCAGCAGCCGCCGACTAGCGGGCACAGATACGCAGTATTTT. Translation: CASSRRLAGTDTQYF.

This clonotype was detected only a few times. The chain links TRBV20-1 to TRBJ1-2, with a weak D call TRBD1 (5 bases). The CDR3 has 14 residues. The germline gives CDR1 DFQATT, CDR2 SNEGSKA (reference sequence). Trimming took 0 bases from V and 4 from J, leaving 12 bases between them. Here the CDR3 reads CSARDAGRVYGYTF. The CDR3 bases are TGCAGTGCTAGAGATGCGGGGCGCGTCTATGGCTACACCTTC.

This clonotype showed up just a few times. The rearrangement uses TRBV4-3 and TRBJ1-1, with a tentative D call TRBD1 (5 bases). CDR1 is LGHNA, CDR2 YSLEER, per germline. The V end was cut by 3 bases, the J end by 1 base, with 9 bases between. The CDR3 length is 14 residues. Here the CDR3 reads CASSHFGGNTEAFF. The CDR3 coding sequence is TGCGCCAGCAGCCATTTCGGGGGGAACACTGAAGCTTTCTTT.

In its sample, this clonotype was seen many times. The chain combines TRBV11-1 with TRBJ2-1, with D perhaps TRBD1 (6 bases). CDR3 length: 15 amino acids. V lost 2 bases, J lost 5 bases, and 13 bases lay in between. Germline CDR1 SGHAT, CDR2 FQDESV (reference sequence). The CDR3 DNA is TGTGCCAGCAGCTTAATGGGGACATTCGACAATGAGCAGTTCTTC. Its protein product is CASSLMGTFDNEQFF. Supplemented by reference TRBV11-1 and TRBJ2-1, the full variable domain reads EAEVAQSPRYKITEKSQAVAFWCDPISGHATLYWYRQILGQGPELLVQFQDESVVDDSQLPKDRFSAERLKGVDSTLKIQPAELGDSAMYLCASSLMGTFDNEQFFGPGTRLTVL.

The rearrangement uses TRBV5-1 and TRBJ2-2; D not resolved. The V gene's germline CDR1 is SGHRS and CDR2 YFSETQ. V lost 0 bases and J lost 2, with 11 bases in between. This CDR3 has 16 residues. The CDR3 region has the DNA TGCGCCAGCAGCTTGGGACAACTGATCAACACCGGGGAGCTGTTTTTT. The encoded protein is CASSLGQLINTGELFF.

Note on this clonotype: A much larger clone sits a single nucleotide away, making a read error possible. This chain links TRBV20-1 with TRBJ1-1, with D possibly matching TRBD1 (6 bases). Per the germline V gene, CDR1 is DFQATT and CDR2 is SNEGSKA (reference sequence). There are 14 residues in the CDR3. The ends were cut back, 0 bases at V and 5 bases at J, with 13 bases in the middle. This chain's CDR3 is CSARETGYWTEAFF. In DNA, the CDR3 is TGCAGTGCTAGAGAGACAGGATACTGGACTGAAGCTTTCTTT.

The V and J genes are TRBV20-1 and TRBJ2-3, with D unclear. Trimming shortened V by 3 bases and J by 2 bases, and 18 bases separated the two germline ends. This CDR3 is built from 16 residues. Germline V gene sequence: CDR1 DFQATT, CDR2 SNEGSKA (reference sequence). Here the CDR3 reads CSASPRPSFATDTQYF. As DNA, the CDR3 is TGCAGTGCTAGTCCCCGGCCCTCTTTCGCCACAGATACGCAGTATTTT.

This clonotype was recorded a few times. The chain couples TRBV4-3 to TRBJ2-7; no definite D call. The CDR3 covers 14 residues. The ends were cut back, 6 bases at V and 4 bases at J, with 16 bases in the middle. Germline CDR1 is LGHNA and CDR2 is YSLEER. The CDR3 sequence: CASSGNSQKYEQYF. In DNA, the CDR3 is TGCGCCAGCAGTGGAAACAGTCAAAAATACGAGCAGTACTTC.

The CDR3 nucleotides read TGTGCCAGCAGACCCGCCCCCGGGGGTAGCAAAGCTTTCTTT. Encoded protein: CASRPAPGGSKAFF. The chain recombines TRBV28 with TRBJ1-1, with D possibly TRBD1 on 5 matching bases. This CDR3 comprises 14 residues. V lost 6 bases to trimming and J lost 9 bases, with 20 bases between them. Germline V gene data show CDR1 as MDHEN and CDR2 as SYDVKM.

Only a few counts were recorded for this clonotype. The rearrangement joins TRBV12-5 to TRBJ2-3; no definite D call. The V end lost 2 bases, the J end lost 4 bases, and 10 bases lay between the germline ends. The V gene's germline CDR1 is LGHNT and CDR2 FRNRAP. CDR3 length: 14 residues. In DNA, the CDR3 is TGTGCTAGTGGTTTGACCTACCGACCAGATACGCAGTATTTT. Protein sequence: CASGLTYRPDTQYF.

This clonotype was counted only a few times. The V call is TRBV12-3 or TRBV12-4, the J call TRBJ1-2; maybe TRBD1 (5 bases). The CDR3 runs 16 residues. Trimming left V 4 bases short and J 6 bases short, with 21 bases between. The CDR3 DNA is TGTGCCAGCAGTTACAGGTCCCCGGCCCTAGGGCATGGCTACACCTTC. Translating gives CASSYRSPALGHGYTF.

The gene calls are TRBV15 and TRBJ1-5, with D maybe TRBD1 (5 bases). Between the trimmed V and J ends, which lost 1 base and 6 bases, there was a span of 10 bases. Germline V CDR1 and CDR2: LNHNV, YYDKDF (reference sequence). This CDR3 has 14 amino acids. The DNA of the CDR3 is TGTGCCACCAGCAGAGTGCAGGGAGGTCAGCCCCAGCATTTT. This gives the protein CATSRVQGGQPQHF.

The rearrangement joins TRBV7-2 to TRBJ2-1, with TRBD2 identical over 10 bases. CDR3 length: 15 amino acids. With 0 bases clipped from V and 8 bases from J, the junction kept 4 bases outside the gene matches. Germline-derived CDR1 and CDR2 are SGHTA and FQGNSA. The CDR3 DNA reads TGTGCCAGCAGCTTAGCGCGGACTAGCGGAGATGAGCAGTTCTTC. This encodes CASSLARTSGDEQFF.